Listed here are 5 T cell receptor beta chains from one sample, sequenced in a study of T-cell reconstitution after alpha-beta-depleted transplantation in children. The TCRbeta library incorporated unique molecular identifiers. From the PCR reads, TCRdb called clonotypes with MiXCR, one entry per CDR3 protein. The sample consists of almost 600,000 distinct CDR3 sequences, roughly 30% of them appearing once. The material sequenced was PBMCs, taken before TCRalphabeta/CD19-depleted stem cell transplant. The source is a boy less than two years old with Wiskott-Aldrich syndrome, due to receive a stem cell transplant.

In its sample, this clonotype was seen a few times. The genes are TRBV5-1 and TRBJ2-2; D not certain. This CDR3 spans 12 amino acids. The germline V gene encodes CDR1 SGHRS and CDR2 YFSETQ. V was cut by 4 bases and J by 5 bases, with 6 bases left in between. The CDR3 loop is CASSISTGELFF. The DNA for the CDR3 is TGCGCCAGCAGCATTAGTACCGGGGAGCTGTTTTTT.

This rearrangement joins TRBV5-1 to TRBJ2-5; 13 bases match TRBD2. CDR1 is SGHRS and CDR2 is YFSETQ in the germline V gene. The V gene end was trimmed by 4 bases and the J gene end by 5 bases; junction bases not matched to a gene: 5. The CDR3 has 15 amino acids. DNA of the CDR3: TGCGCCAGCAGCACCGGGACTAGCGGGATGGAGACCCAGTACTTC. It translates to CASSTGTSGMETQYF.

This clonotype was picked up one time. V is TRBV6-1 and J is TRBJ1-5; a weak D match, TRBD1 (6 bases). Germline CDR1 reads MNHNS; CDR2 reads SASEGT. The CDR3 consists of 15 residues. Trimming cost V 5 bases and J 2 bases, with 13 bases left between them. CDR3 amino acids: CASSPPDSGNQPQHF. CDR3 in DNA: TGTGCCAGCAGTCCCCCGGACAGCGGCAATCAGCCCCAGCATTTT.

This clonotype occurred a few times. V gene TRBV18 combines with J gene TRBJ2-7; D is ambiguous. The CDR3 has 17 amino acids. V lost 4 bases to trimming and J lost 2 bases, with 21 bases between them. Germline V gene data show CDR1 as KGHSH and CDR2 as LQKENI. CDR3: CASSLLSTPRPPYEQYF. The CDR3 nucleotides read TGTGCCAGCTCACTACTTTCTACTCCTCGACCACCCTACGAGCAGTACTTC.

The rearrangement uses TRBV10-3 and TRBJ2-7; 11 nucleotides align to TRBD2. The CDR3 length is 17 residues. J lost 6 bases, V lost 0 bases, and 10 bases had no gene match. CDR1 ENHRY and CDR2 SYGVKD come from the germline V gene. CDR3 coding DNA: TGTGCCATCAGTGAGTCATCTCTTGGGACTAGCGGCGGCGAGCAGTACTTC. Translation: CAISESSLGTSGGEQYF.